These 21 T cell receptor beta chains originate from one sample sequenced in a study of blood T cell repertoires in COVID-19. TCRdb's copy holds only in-frame clones and misses some; the assay was immunoSEQ multiplex PCR. The data hold tens of thousands of clones, with 80% to 90% observed a single time. Sequenced: peripheral blood. All receptors come from a woman between 70 and 85 years old with active COVID-19.

The chain is built from TRBV4-2 and TRBJ1-6; D is undetermined. V was shortened by 4 bases and J by 9 bases, with 19 bases between the two germline ends. Germline CDR1 and CDR2: LGHNA and YNFKEQ. The CDR3 contains 16 residues. CDR3: CASSPELLAVPSPLHF. CDR3 DNA sequence: TGTGCCAGCAGCCCAGAACTCCTGGCGGTCCCTTCACCCCTCCACTTT.

This clone is a singleton in its sample. V and J are TRBV10-2 and TRBJ2-1; 13 bases fit TRBD2. In germline, CDR1 is WSHSY, CDR2 SAAADI. After removal of 3 bases from V and 7 bases from J, the junction contained 3 bases not matched to a gene. The CDR3 contains 15 residues. This CDR3 is CASSELAGGPNEQFF. CDR3 nucleotides: TGCGCCAGCAGTGAACTAGCGGGGGGGCCTAATGAGCAGTTCTTC.

The rearrangement joins TRBV2 to TRBJ2-3; D gene uncertain. Trimming shortened V by 9 bases and J by 5 bases, and 9 bases separated the two germline ends. Germline CDR1 reads SNHLY; CDR2 reads FYNNEI. CDR3 length: 11 residues. The CDR3, as DNA: TGTGCCAGTCGACTCGAAGATACGCAGTATTTT. It encodes CASRLEDTQYF.

The CDR3: CASTSGGKETQYF. The DNA of the CDR3 is TGTGCCAGTACTAGCGGGGGGAAAGAGACCCAGTACTTC. The chain employs TRBV7-2 and TRBJ2-5; TRBD2 aligns across 12 bases. CDR1 and CDR2 (germline): SGHTA, FQGNSA. V dropped 9 bases and J dropped 3; count of bases not matched to a gene: 2. The CDR3 runs to 13 residues.

V usage is TRBV5-4 and J usage is TRBJ1-3; the D gene is possibly TRBD1 (5 bases). Germline CDR1 SGHNT, CDR2 YYREEE (reference sequence). V was clipped by 1 base and J by 8 bases, with 13 bases between them. This CDR3 contains 14 residues. This CDR3 is CASSLSGIGDTIYF. The CDR3 nucleotides read TGTGCCAGCAGCTTGTCAGGGATAGGTGACACCATATATTTT.

This chain links TRBV6-1 with TRBJ2-2; D is perhaps TRBD2 (5 bases). The CDR3 sequence is 15 residues long. V was pared by 2 bases and J by 7 bases, with 14 bases between. CDR1 is MNHNS, CDR2 SASEGT, per germline. CDR3 DNA sequence: TGTGCCAGCAGTGAAAGGGCCCTAGCAGTCGGGGAGCTGTTTTTT. Protein: CASSERALAVGELFF.

This chain connects TRBV7-2 to TRBJ1-4; D unclear. The CDR3 is made up of 15 amino acids. The germline CDR1 and CDR2 sequences are SGHTA and FQGNSA. V was clipped by 0 bases and J by 5 bases, with 10 bases between them. CDR3 loop: CASSLAGRKNEKLFF. In nucleotides, the CDR3 is TGTGCCAGCAGCTTAGCGGGGAGGAAAAATGAAAAACTGTTTTTT.

The rearrangement joins TRBV28 to TRBJ2-7; D perhaps matches TRBD1 (6 bases). Trimming stripped 7 bases from V and 6 bases from J, with 16 bases between. Germline lookup yields CDR1 MDHEN and CDR2 SYDVKM. The CDR3 is 13 amino acids. CDR3 coding DNA: TGTGCCAGCACCGAACAGGGTAGGGGCGAGCAGTACTTC. It specifies CASTEQGRGEQYF.

For the CDR3, the DNA is TGTGCCAGTAGTATAGTAGCGGGGGGCACAGATACGCAGTATTTT. This encodes CASSIVAGGTDTQYF. The chain uses TRBV19 and TRBJ2-3, with 9 bases that match TRBD2. The length of the CDR3 is 15 residues. V was pared by 1 base and J by 1 base, with 0 bases of the junction left unmatched. Germline V lookup: CDR1 LNHDA, CDR2 SQIVND (reference sequence).

This clone was counted a few times. The V and J genes are TRBV6-6 and TRBJ1-5; 8 nucleotides line up with TRBD1. In germline, CDR1 is MNHNY, CDR2 SVGAGI (reference sequence). J gave up 5 bases and V 6 bases, and 3 bases lay outside the gene matches. This CDR3 comprises 13 residues. CDR3 region: CASSQGAYQPQHF. Here the CDR3 DNA reads TGTGCCAGCAGCCAGGGGGCGTATCAGCCCCAGCATTTT.

This chain uses TRBV7-9 with TRBJ2-7; 7 bases fit TRBD1. The CDR3 is made up of 15 amino acids. Looked up from germline, CDR1 is SEHNR and CDR2 is FQNEAQ (reference sequence). V shed 3 bases and J 2 bases; nucleotides not matched to a gene: 7. The CDR3 DNA reads TGTGCCAGCAGCTTTTGGGACAGCAGGACCTACGAGCAGTACTTC. Its protein is CASSFWDSRTYEQYF. Together with reference TRBV7-9 and TRBJ2-7, the CDR3 gives the full variable domain: DTGVSQNPRHKITKRGQNVTFRCDPISEHNRLYWYRQTLGQGPEFLTYFQNEAQLEKSRLLSDRFSAERPKGSFSTLEIQRTEQGDSAMYLCASSFWDSRTYEQYFGPGTRLTVT.

The rearrangement links TRBV14 to TRBJ2-1; the D is unclear. This CDR3 has 13 residues. Germline-derived CDR1 and CDR2 are SGHDN and FVKESK. The V end lost 1 base, the J end lost 7 bases, and 8 bases lay between the germline ends. Written as DNA, the CDR3 is TGTGCCAGCAGCCAAGGTCGAGCAAATGAGCAGTTCTTC. Translated: CASSQGRANEQFF.

This clone has just one count. The chain couples TRBV5-6 to TRBJ2-2, with a tentative D call TRBD1 (6 bases). Trimming removed 4 bases from V and 9 bases from J, with 19 bases in between. Looked up from germline, CDR1 is SGHDT and CDR2 is YYEEEE. The CDR3 is made up of 15 amino acids. The CDR3 DNA follows: TGTGCCAGCAGCCAACCAGGGGTTTCTACCCGGGAGCTGTTTTTT. This translates into CASSQPGVSTRELFF. The whole variable domain, filled in from reference TRBV5-6 and TRBJ2-2, reads DAGVTQSPTHLIKTRGQQVTLRCSPKSGHDTVSWYQQALGQGPQFIFQYYEEEERQRGNFPDRFSGHQFPNYSSELNVNALLLGDSALYLCASSQPGVSTRELFFGEGSRLTVL.

The V and J genes are TRBV4-1 and TRBJ1-6; D not certain. This CDR3 spans 17 amino acids. V was pared by 0 bases and J by 0 bases, with 9 bases between. Germline V gives CDR1 MGHRA, CDR2 YSYEKL. In nucleotides, the CDR3 is TGCGCCAGCAGCCAAGATGAGCGAAGCTCCTATAATTCACCCCTCCACTTT. It is translated as CASSQDERSSYNSPLHF.

The chain employs TRBV24-1 and TRBJ2-5, with TRBD2 matching over 8 bases. The CDR3 spans 13 residues. V was pared by 9 bases and J by 7 bases, with 9 bases of the junction left unmatched. Germline CDR1 reads KGHDR; CDR2 reads SFDVKD. Here the CDR3 reads CATGTRTSWTQYF. CDR3 coding DNA: TGTGCCACCGGGACTAGAACCTCTTGGACCCAGTACTTC.

This clone was seen just once. V is TRBV9 and J is TRBJ2-1, with D perhaps matching TRBD1 (6 bases). This CDR3 contains 16 residues. Germline-derived CDR1 and CDR2 are SGDLS and YYNGEE. V lost 0 bases to trimming and J lost 6 bases, with 16 bases between them. In DNA form, the CDR3 reads TGTGCCAGCAGCGTAGAGGAGACAGGTTTGATCAATGAGCAGTTCTTC. Its protein product is CASSVEETGLINEQFF.

The chain couples TRBV27 to TRBJ1-1; no definite D call. CDR3 length: 12 residues. The V gene lost 6 bases and the J gene lost 3 bases, with 8 bases spanning the gap. The germline gives CDR1 MNHEY, CDR2 SMNVEV (reference sequence). CDR3 sequence (DNA): TGTGCCAGCAGGACGGCGGACACTGAAGCTTTCTTT. This codes for CASRTADTEAFF.

The V gene is TRBV2, the J gene TRBJ2-2; 14 nucleotides line up with TRBD2. Germline-derived CDR1 and CDR2 are SNHLY and FYNNEI. Unmatched junction bases numbered 4, after V lost 6 bases and J lost 7 bases. This CDR3 spans 15 amino acids. DNA for the CDR3: TGTGCCAGCAGCGCGGGACTAGCGGGGGTCGGGGAGCTGTTTTTT. Its translation: CASSAGLAGVGELFF.

The genes are TRBV6-2 or TRBV6-3 and TRBJ2-1; D gene unclear. Looked up from germline, CDR1 is MNHEY and CDR2 is SVGEGT. The CDR3 spans 16 residues. V was clipped by 6 bases and J by 0 bases, with 15 bases between them. The DNA of the CDR3 is TGTGCCAGCAGCCCTTTGCGAAAAAGCTCCTACAATGAGCAGTTCTTC. This codes for CASSPLRKSSYNEQFF.

The rearrangement uses TRBV7-9 and TRBJ2-1; TRBD1 aligns across 9 bases. V gave up 5 bases and J gave up 8 bases; unmatched junction bases: 16. The CDR3 sequence is 17 residues long. Germline V CDR1 and CDR2: SEHNR, FQNEAQ (reference sequence). CDR3 bases: TGTGCCAGCAGCCTAGACCATGGGACAGGGCGGTCGGATGAGCAGTTCTTC. Residues: CASSLDHGTGRSDEQFF.

The chain joins TRBV6-2 or TRBV6-3 to TRBJ2-1, with D possibly being TRBD1 (5 bases). CDR1 MNHEY and CDR2 SVGEGT come from the germline V gene. V lost 5 bases and J 9 bases, leaving 14 bases between the germline ends. The CDR3 has 13 residues. The CDR3 loop reads CASSNDRAREQFF. CDR3 in DNA: TGTGCCAGCAGTAATGACAGAGCTCGTGAGCAGTTCTTC.